This entry concerns a single T cell receptor (beta chain). Its antigen is currently not known. No qualities accompany the bases; no much larger clone lies one base away. Using the deep immunoSEQ assay, multiplex PCR amplified TCR CDR3 regions from genomic DNA. Genomic DNA extracted from each cell subset was distributed evenly over all wells of several immunoSEQ 96-well plates, and each plate served as one replicate. Each replicate PCR for sorted subsets received 200 ng genomic DNA, equal to roughly 33,000 T cell genomes. Purified libraries were measured with a Qubit 3.0 fluorometer, size-checked on a Bioanalyzer 2100, and measured again with the KAPA Library Quantification kit. Every immunoSEQ 96-well plate was sequenced on a separate single-read 150-cycle Illumina NextSeq 550 flow cell. The original methods were these. The immunoSEQ output contained only junctional sequences without quality scores, so filtering could not match that applied to full-length reads. Sequences were annotated with PyIR, a Python wrapper for IgBLAST v1.9, and V/J genes and CDR3 were assigned using IMGT germline references. Reads with weak V/J assignments (E-value above 1e-6), missing CDR3, stop codons, out-of-frame junctions, or ambiguous translated residues were removed. V3J clonotypes were defined as sequences sharing an identical inferred V gene, J gene, and CDR3 amino acid sequence. The percentage overlap between two repertoires was calculated by dividing the number of shared unique clonotypes by the size of the smaller repertoire. Richness of each repertoire was evaluated using RTK rarefaction, the Chao1 estimator, and Recon v2.1 estimates of unobserved clonotypes. Generation probabilities were computed with OLGA for all TCRbeta clonotypes obtained by the gDNA method from a handful of donors. TCRdb took over this immuneACCESS table, retaining in-frame rearrangements with V and J assigned. Such tables are incomplete; in checked studies, under half of the missing clones stem from an unresolved V gene, and the remainder is unexplained. Clone size and the V and J calls come from that table; the DNA yielded D and trimming. The sample has 2.5 million or so clones on record, around 94% of them singletons. Around 0.14% of the sample is in the top ten clones.

V sheds 5 bases and J sheds 0 bases, leaving 22 bases between their ends. The CDR3 sequence holds 18 residues, the cysteine and phenylalanine included. The DNA shown is the 54-base CDR3, in frame from base 1. The germline V gene (reference sequence) yields SGHAT for CDR1 and FQDESV for CDR2. The donors were healthy, HIV-negative adults who had no recently reported acute infections or vaccinations. Only Caucasian adults living in Nashville, Tennessee, USA were represented among the donors. CD4+ T cells were enriched by magnetic negative selection; naive cells were then positively selected on CD45RA, and the negative fraction formed the memory subset. After blood collection by leukapheresis, PBMCs were isolated using Ficoll-Histopaque density gradient centrifugation and then cryopreserved in the vapor phase of liquid nitrogen. Analytical flow cytometry was used to check the purity and quantity of every magnetically sorted T cell population. From each sorted fraction, genomic DNA was isolated and quantified by UV absorbance on a Nanodrop 2000c.

This sample is part of a study of shared clonotypes between healthy human individuals (dated by TCRdb to 2020 to 2021). Regarding the study in general: A few men and two women, aged 18 to 49 years, made up the cohort. For each donor, three plates each were used for CD4 naive and CD4 memory, two plates were used for CD8 naive, and one plate was used for CD8 memory. Blood TCR repertoires of about five healthy adults were deeply sequenced to estimate repertoire size and the extent of clonotype sharing between individuals. To increase sequencing depth and limit assay-specific biases, TCR repertoire library preparation and sequencing were carried out by different laboratories using diverse techniques. Leukapheresis yielded between about 0.94 and 8.9 billion PBMCs per donor. General conclusions and limits of the study: Across four donors, 5% to 6% of naive CD4, around 3.5% of naive CD8, approximately 2.5% of memory CD4, and 0.4% to 0.45% of memory CD8 clonotypes were shared. Estimated clonotype richness was generally larger for naive than for memory subsets. Sampling was restricted to blood, and TCR repertoires in tissue are likely to differ from TCR repertoires in blood. The genetic and exposure-history diversity represented was limited by the small number of donors. Higher generation probabilities were observed for clonotypes shared by all four sorted-subset donors than for non-shared clonotypes. Pairwise subsampling indicated that sequencing depth was expected to affect the degree of clonotype sharing among donors. Even with the large sequencing depth, rarefaction of the sorted-subset datasets indicated that sequencing was incomplete.

Sequenced material: naive CD4+ T cells sorted from blood. Interpreted using the paper, the cell subset or site label stands for: CD45RA+ positively selected. The chain uses TRBV11-1 and TRBJ1-1; TRBD1 is perhaps the D gene, given 6 matching bases. The TCR comes from a man aged 18-30 years in good health. The CDR3 is CASSLPSGGRRLNTEAFF. In nucleotides, the sequence is TGTGCCAGCAGCCTCCCGTCGGGGGGCCGGAGATTGAACACTGAAGCTTTCTTT.